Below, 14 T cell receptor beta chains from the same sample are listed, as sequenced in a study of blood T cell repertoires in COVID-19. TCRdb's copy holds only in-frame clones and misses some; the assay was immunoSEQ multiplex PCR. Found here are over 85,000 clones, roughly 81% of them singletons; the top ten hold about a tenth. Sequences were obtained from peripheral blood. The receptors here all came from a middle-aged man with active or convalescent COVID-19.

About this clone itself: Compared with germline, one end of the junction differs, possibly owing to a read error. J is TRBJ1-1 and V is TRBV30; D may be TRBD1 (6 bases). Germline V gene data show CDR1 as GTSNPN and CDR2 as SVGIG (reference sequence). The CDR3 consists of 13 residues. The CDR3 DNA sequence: TGTGCCTGGAGTGTCACCCGGGGGGCTGAGGCTTTCTTT. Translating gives CAWSVTRGAEAFF. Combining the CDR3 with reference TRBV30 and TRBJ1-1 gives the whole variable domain SQTIHQWPATLVQPVGSPLSLECTVEGTSNPNLYWYRQAAGRGLQLLFYSVGIGQISSEVPQNLSASRPQDRQFILSSKKLLLSDSGFYLCAWSVTRGAEAFFGQGTRLTVV.

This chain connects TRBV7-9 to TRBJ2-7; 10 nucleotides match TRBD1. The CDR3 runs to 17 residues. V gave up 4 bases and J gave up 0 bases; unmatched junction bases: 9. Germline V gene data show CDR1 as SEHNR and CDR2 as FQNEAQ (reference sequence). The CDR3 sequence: CASSSRGTGDSSYEQYF. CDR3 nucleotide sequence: TGTGCCAGCAGCTCGCGGGGGACAGGGGATAGCTCCTACGAGCAGTACTTC.

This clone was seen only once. CDR3 amino acids: CASSLALADVSGELFF. CDR3 bases: TGTGCCAGCAGCTTAGCACTAGCTGACGTTTCCGGGGAGCTGTTTTTT. This rearrangement joins TRBV7-2 to TRBJ2-2; a possible D gene is TRBD2 (6 bases). Trimming cost V 0 bases and J 6 bases, with 14 bases left between them. This CDR3 contains 16 residues. Per germline, CDR1 SGHTA and CDR2 FQGNSA.

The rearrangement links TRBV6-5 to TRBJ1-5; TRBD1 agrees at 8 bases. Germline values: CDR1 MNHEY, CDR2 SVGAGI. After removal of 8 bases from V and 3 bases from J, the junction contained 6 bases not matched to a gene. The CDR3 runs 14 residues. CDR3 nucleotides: TGTGCCAGCGAGACAGGGGCTATCAATCAGCCCCAGCATTTT. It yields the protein CASETGAINQPQHF.

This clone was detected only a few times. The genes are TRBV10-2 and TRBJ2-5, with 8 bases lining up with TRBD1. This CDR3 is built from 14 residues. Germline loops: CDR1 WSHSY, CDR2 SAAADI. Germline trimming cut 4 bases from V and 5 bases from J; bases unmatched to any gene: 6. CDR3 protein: CASSVHTGGETQYF. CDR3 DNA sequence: TGCGCCAGCAGTGTCCATACAGGGGGGGAGACCCAGTACTTC.

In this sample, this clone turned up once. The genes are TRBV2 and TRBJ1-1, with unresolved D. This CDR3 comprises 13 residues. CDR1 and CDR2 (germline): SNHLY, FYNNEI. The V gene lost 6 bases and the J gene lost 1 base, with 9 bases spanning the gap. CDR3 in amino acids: CASSGRQNTEAFF. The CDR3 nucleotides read TGTGCCAGCAGCGGCAGACAGAACACTGAAGCTTTCTTT.

This CDR3 reads CASSLISVGGLNEQFF. The CDR3 DNA sequence: TGTGCCAGCAGCTTAATCTCTGTGGGGGGGCTCAATGAGCAGTTCTTC. The V call is TRBV7-9, the J call TRBJ2-1; perhaps TRBD2 as D (7 bases). CDR1 is SEHNR and CDR2 is FQNEAQ in the germline V gene (reference sequence). V lost 2 bases and J 6 bases, leaving 17 bases between the germline ends. The CDR3 consists of 16 residues. Based on the CDR3 plus reference TRBV7-9 and TRBJ2-1, the full variable domain is DTGVSQNPRHKITKRGQNVTFRCDPISEHNRLYWYRQTLGQGPEFLTYFQNEAQLEKSRLLSDRFSAERPKGSFSTLEIQRTEQGDSAMYLCASSLISVGGLNEQFFGPGTRLTVL.

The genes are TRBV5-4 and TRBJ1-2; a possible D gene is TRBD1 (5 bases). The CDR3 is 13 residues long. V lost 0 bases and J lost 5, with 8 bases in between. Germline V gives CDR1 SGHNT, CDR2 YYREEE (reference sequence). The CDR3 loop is CASSLAQGYGYTF. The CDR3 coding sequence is TGTGCCAGCAGCTTGGCCCAGGGTTATGGCTACACCTTC.

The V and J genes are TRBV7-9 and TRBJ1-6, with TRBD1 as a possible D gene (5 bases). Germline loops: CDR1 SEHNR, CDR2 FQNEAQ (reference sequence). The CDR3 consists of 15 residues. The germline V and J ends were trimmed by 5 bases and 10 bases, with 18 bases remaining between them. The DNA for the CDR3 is TGTGCCAGCAGCCAAAGTGGGGGGTTTAGGTCACCCCTCCACTTT. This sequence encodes CASSQSGGFRSPLHF.

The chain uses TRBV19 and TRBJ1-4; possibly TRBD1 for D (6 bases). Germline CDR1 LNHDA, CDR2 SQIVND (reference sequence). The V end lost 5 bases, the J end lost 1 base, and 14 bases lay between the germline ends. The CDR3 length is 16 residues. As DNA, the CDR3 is TGTGCCAGTAGTGCCTGGGGGCTTTTAACTAATGAAAAACTGTTTTTT. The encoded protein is CASSAWGLLTNEKLFF. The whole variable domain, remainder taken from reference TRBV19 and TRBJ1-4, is DGGITQSPKYLFRKEGQNVTLSCEQNLNHDAMYWYRQDPGQGLRLIYYSQIVNDFQKGDIAEGYSVSREKKESFPLTVTSAQKNPTAFYLCASSAWGLLTNEKLFFGSGTQLSVL.

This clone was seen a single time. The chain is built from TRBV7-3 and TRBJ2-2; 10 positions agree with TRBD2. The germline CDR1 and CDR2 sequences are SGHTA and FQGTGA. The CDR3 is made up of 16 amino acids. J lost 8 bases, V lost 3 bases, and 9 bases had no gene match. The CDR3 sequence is CASSFPGSGGTGELFF. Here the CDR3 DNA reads TGTGCCAGCAGCTTCCCGGGTAGCGGGGGGACGGGGGAGCTGTTTTTT.

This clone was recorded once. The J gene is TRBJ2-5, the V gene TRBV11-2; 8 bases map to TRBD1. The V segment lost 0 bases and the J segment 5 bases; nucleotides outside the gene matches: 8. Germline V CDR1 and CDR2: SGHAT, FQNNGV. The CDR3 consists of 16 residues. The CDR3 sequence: CASSLDLGQGGETQYF. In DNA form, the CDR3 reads TGTGCCAGCAGCTTAGATCTAGGACAGGGTGGCGAGACCCAGTACTTC.

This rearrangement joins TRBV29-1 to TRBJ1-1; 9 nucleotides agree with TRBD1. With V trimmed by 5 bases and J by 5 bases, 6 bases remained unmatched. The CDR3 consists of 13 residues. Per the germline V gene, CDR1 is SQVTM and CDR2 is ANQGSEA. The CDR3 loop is CSVTGQGETEAFF. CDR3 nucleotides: TGCAGCGTTACGGGACAGGGCGAGACTGAAGCTTTCTTT.

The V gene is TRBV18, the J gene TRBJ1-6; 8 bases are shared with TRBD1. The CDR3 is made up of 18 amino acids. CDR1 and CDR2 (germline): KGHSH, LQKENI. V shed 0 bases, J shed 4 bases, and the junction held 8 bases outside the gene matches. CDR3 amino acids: CASSPPPGQELYNSPLHF. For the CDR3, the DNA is TGTGCCAGCTCACCACCCCCGGGACAGGAACTTTATAATTCACCCCTCCACTTT.